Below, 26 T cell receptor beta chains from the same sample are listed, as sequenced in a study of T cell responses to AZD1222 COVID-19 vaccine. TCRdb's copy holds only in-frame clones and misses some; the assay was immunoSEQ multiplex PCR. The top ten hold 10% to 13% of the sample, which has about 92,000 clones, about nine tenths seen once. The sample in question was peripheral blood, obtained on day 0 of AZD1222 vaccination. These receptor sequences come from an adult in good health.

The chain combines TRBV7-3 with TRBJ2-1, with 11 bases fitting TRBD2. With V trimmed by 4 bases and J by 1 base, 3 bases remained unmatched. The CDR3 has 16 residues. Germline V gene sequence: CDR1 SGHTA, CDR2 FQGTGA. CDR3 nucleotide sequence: TGTGCCAGCAGCTCGACTAGCGGGACTTCCTACAATGAGCAGTTCTTC. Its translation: CASSSTSGTSYNEQFF.

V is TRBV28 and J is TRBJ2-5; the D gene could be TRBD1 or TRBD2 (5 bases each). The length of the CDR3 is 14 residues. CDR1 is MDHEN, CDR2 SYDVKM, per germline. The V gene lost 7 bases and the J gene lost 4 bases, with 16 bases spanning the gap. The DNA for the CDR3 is TGTGCCAGCAACCCCCAGGGACCCCGAGAGACCCAGTACTTC. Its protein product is CASNPQGPRETQYF. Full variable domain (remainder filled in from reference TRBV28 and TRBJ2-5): DVKVTQSSRYLVKRTGEKVFLECVQDMDHENMFWYRQDPGLGLRLIYFSYDVKMKEKGDIPEGYSVSREKKERFSLILESASTNQTSMYLCASNPQGPRETQYFGPGTRLLVL.

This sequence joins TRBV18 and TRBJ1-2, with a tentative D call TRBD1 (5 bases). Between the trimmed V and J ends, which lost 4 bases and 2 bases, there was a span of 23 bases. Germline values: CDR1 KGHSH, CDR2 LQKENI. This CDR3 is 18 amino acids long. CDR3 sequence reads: CASSRSRNLGTSNYGYTF. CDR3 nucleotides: TGTGCCAGCTCACGGTCTAGAAATTTGGGGACCTCCAACTATGGCTACACCTTC.

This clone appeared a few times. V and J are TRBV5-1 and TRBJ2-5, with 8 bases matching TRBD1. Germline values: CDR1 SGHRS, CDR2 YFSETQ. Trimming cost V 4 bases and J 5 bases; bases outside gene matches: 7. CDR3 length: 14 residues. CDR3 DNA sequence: TGCGCCAGCAGCATCGGGGGACAGGAGGAGACCCAGTACTTC. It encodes CASSIGGQEETQYF.

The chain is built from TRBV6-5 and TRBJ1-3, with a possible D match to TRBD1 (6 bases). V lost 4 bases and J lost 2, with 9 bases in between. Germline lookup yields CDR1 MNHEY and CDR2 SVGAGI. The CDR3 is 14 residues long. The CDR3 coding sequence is TGTGCCAGCAGTTCGGCAGGGGCTGGAAACACCATATATTTT. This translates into CASSSAGAGNTIYF.

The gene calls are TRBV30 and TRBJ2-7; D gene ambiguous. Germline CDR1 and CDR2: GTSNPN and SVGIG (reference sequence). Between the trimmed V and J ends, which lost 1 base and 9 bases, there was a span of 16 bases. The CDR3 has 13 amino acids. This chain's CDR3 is CAWSDGPYVGQYF. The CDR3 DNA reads TGTGCCTGGAGTGACGGTCCATACGTCGGGCAGTACTTC.

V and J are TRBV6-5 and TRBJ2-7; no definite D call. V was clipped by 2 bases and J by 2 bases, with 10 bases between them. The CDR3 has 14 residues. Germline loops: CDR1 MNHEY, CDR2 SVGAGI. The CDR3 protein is CASSYGETAYEQYF. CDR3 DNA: TGTGCCAGCAGTTACGGGGAAACGGCCTACGAGCAGTACTTC.

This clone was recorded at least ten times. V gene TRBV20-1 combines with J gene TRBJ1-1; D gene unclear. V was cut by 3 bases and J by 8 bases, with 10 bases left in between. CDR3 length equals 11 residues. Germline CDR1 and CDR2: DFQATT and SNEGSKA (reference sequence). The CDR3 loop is CSASDREEAFF. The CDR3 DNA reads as TGCAGTGCTAGTGACCGGGAGGAAGCTTTCTTT.

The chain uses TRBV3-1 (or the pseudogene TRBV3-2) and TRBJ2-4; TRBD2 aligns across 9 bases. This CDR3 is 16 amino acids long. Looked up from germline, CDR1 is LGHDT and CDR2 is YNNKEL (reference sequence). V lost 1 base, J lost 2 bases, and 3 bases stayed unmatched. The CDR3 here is CASSQASGASKNIQYF. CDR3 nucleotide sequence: TGTGCCAGCAGCCAAGCTAGCGGGGCTTCCAAAAACATTCAGTACTTC.

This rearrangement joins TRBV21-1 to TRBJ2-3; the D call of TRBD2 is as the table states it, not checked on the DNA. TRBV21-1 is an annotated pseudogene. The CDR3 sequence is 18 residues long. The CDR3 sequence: CASSKARMIAGARDTQYF. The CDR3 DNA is TGTGCCAGCAGCAAAGCGCGGATGATAGCGGGGGCCCGAGATACGCAGTATTTT.

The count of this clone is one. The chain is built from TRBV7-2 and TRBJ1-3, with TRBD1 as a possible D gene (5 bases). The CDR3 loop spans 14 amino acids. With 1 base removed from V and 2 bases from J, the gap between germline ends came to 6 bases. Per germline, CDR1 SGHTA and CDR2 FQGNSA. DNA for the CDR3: TGTGCCAGCAGCTTAGGACAGCCTGGAAACACCATATATTTT. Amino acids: CASSLGQPGNTIYF.

The CDR3 nucleotides are TGTGCCAGCAGTTCTACTAGCGGGACTAACAATGAGCAGTTCTTC. Translation gives CASSSTSGTNNEQFF. The V call is TRBV2, the J call TRBJ2-1, with TRBD2 matching 10 bases. Germline loops: CDR1 SNHLY, CDR2 FYNNEI. The CDR3 has 15 amino acids. V lost 5 bases, J lost 5 bases, and 6 bases stayed unmatched.

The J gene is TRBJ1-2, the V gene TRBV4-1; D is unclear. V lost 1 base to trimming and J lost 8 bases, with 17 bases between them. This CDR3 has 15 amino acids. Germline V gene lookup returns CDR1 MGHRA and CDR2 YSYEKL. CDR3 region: CASSQGRRQPGGYTF. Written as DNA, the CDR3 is TGCGCCAGCAGCCAAGGAAGGCGCCAACCGGGAGGCTACACCTTC.

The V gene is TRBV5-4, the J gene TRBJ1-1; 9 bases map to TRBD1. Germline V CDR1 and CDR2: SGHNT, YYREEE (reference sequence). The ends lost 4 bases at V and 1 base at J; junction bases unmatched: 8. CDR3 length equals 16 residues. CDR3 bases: TGTGCCAGCAGCGCCACCTCGACAGGGGGGAACACTGAAGCTTTCTTT. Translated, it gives CASSATSTGGNTEAFF.

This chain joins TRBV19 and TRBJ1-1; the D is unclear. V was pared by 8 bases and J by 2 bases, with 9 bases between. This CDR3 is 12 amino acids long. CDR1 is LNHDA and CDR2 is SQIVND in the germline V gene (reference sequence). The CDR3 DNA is TGTGCCAGTCAAGGACGTAACACTGAAGCTTTCTTT. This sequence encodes CASQGRNTEAFF.

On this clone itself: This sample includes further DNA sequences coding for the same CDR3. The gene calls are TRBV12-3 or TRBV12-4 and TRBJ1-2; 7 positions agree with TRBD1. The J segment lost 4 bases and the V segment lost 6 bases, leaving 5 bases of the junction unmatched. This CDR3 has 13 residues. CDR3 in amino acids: CASSRDRVYGYTF. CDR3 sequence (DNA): TGTGCCAGCAGCCGTGACAGGGTCTATGGCTACACCTTC.

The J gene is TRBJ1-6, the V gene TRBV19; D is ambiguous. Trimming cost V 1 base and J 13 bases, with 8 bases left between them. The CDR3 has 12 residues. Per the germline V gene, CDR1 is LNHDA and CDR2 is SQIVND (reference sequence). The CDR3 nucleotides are TGTGCCAGTAGTATAGGGGGTACCCCCCTCCACTTT. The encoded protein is CASSIGGTPLHF.

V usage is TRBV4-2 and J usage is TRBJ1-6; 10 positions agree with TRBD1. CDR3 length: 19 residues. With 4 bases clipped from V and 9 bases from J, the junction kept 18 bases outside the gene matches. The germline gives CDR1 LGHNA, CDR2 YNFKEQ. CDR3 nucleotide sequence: TGTGCCAGCAGCCGAGAGCTCCTCCGGGACAGGGGAAGGAGTTCACCCCTCCACTTT. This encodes CASSRELLRDRGRSSPLHF.

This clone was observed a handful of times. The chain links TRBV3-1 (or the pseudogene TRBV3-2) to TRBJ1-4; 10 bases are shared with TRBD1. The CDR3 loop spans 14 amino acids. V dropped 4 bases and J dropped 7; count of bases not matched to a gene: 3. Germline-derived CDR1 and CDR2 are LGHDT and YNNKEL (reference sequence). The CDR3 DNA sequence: TGTGCCAGCAGCCCCCGGGACAGGGGTGAAAAACTGTTTTTT. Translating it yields CASSPRDRGEKLFF.

CDR3 coding DNA: TGTGCCAGCAGCTTAGGGGTCAGGTCAAACTATGGCTACACCTTC. Translating gives CASSLGVRSNYGYTF. V gene TRBV11-2 combines with J gene TRBJ1-2; D is unresolved. In germline, CDR1 is SGHAT, CDR2 FQNNGV. Trimming cost V 1 base and J 2 bases, with 11 bases left between them. The CDR3 spans 15 residues.

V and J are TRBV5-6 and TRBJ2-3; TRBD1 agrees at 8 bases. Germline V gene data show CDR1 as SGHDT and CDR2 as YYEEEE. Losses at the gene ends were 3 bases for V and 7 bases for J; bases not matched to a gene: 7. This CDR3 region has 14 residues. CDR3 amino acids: CASSSPGQAYTQYF. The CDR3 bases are TGTGCCAGCAGCTCGCCGGGACAGGCGTATACGCAGTATTTT.

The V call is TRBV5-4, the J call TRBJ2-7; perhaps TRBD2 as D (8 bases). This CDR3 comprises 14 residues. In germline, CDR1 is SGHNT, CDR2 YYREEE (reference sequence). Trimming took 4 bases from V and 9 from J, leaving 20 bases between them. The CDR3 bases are TGTGCCAGCAGCGCGGACGGGAGGGGGCAATCGCAGTACTTC. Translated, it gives CASSADGRGQSQYF. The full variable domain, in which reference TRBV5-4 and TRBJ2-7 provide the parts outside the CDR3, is ETGVTQSPTHLIKTRGQQVTLRCSSQSGHNTVSWYQQALGQGPQFIFQYYREEENGRGNFPPRFSGLQFPNYSSELNVNALELDDSALYLCASSADGRGQSQYFGPGTRLTVT.

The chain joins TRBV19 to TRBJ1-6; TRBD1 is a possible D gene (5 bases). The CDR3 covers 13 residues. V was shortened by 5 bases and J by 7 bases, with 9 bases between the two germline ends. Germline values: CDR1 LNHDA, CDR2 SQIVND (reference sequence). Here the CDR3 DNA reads TGTGCCAGTAGTCGCGGGGCAAATTCACCCCTCCACTTT. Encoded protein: CASSRGANSPLHF.

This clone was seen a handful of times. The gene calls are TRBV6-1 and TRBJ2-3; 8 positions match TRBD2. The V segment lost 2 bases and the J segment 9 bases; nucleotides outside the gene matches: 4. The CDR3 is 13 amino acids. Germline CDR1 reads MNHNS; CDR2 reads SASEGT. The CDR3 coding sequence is TGTGCCAGCAGTGAACCGGGACTAGAAACGCAGTATTTT. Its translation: CASSEPGLETQYF.

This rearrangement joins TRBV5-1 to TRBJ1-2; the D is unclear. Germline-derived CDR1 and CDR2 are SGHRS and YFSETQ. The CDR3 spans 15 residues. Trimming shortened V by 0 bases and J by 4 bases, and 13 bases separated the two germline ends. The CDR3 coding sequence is TGCGCCAGCAGCTTGGGACTCCGGGTATCCTATGGCTACACCTTC. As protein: CASSLGLRVSYGYTF. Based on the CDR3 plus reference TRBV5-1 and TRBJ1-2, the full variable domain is KAGVTQTPRYLIKTRGQQVTLSCSPISGHRSVSWYQQTPGQGLQFLFEYFSETQRNKGNFPGRFSGRQFSNSRSEMNVSTLELGDSALYLCASSLGLRVSYGYTFGSGTRLTVV.

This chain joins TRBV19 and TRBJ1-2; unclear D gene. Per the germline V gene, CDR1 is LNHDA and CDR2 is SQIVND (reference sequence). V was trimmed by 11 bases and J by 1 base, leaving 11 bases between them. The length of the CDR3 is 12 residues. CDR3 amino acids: CAVRGDNYGYTF. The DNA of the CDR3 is TGTGCCGTTCGGGGAGATAACTATGGCTACACCTTC. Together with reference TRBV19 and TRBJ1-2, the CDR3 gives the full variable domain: DGGITQSPKYLFRKEGQNVTLSCEQNLNHDAMYWYRQDPGQGLRLIYYSQIVNDFQKGDIAEGYSVSREKKESFPLTVTSAQKNPTAFYLCAVRGDNYGYTFGSGTRLTVV.